The 28 T cell receptor beta chains in this list originate from one sample, sequenced in a study of blood T cell repertoires in COVID-19 (dated by TCRdb to 2018 to 2020). Library preparation employed the immunoSEQ multiplex PCR assay. TCRdb limited this immuneACCESS table to in-frame rearrangements with V and J called. A share of clones is missing; checked studies link under half to unresolved V genes, and the rest is unexplained. The sample table contains approximately 220,000 clones; only one count was recorded for around 85% of them. 2.2% of the sample is held by the ten biggest clonotypes. The sample comprised peripheral blood. All receptors come from a woman in her 50s with acute or convalescent COVID-19.

The chain uses TRBV19 and TRBJ2-2, with TRBD1 matching 7 bases. The J segment lost 2 bases and the V segment lost 5 bases, leaving 11 bases of the junction unmatched. CDR3 length: 17 residues. The germline V gene has CDR1 LNHDA and CDR2 SQIVND (reference sequence). The CDR3 sequence: CASSGSRQGGNTGELFF. CDR3 nucleotides: TGTGCCAGTAGTGGATCCCGACAGGGTGGAAACACCGGGGAGCTGTTTTTT.

The gene calls are TRBV10-3 and TRBJ2-5; 13 bases fit TRBD2. The CDR3 spans 17 residues. Per the germline V gene, CDR1 is ENHRY and CDR2 is SYGVKD. After removal of 2 bases from V and 4 bases from J, the junction contained 7 bases not matched to a gene. In nucleotides, the CDR3 is TGTGCCATCAGTGAGGGACGACTAGCGGGAGGAGGAGAGACCCAGTACTTC. Amino acid sequence: CAISEGRLAGGGETQYF.

This chain connects TRBV10-3 to TRBJ1-1; D uncertain. V was shortened by 7 bases and J by 5 bases, with 11 bases between the two germline ends. This CDR3 comprises 12 residues. Germline V gene data show CDR1 as ENHRY and CDR2 as SYGVKD. DNA for the CDR3: TGTGCCATCAATAGTCGAGGGACTGAAGCTTTCTTT. It codes for CAINSRGTEAFF.

V is TRBV4-2 and J is TRBJ1-1, with TRBD1 as a possible D gene (5 bases). From germline, CDR1 is LGHNA and CDR2 YNFKEQ. The CDR3 covers 16 residues. V was shortened by 4 bases and J by 1 base, with 16 bases between the two germline ends. The CDR3 DNA reads TGTGCCAGCAGCCCAACGGGGGGACCCGAGAACACTGAAGCTTTCTTT. Encoded protein: CASSPTGGPENTEAFF.

This clone was picked up many times. The CDR3 sequence: CASSQGPLAGVYEQYF. In DNA, the CDR3 is TGCGCCAGCAGCCAAGGCCCACTAGCGGGGGTTTACGAGCAGTACTTC. The V and J genes are TRBV4-1 and TRBJ2-7; 11 nucleotides agree with TRBD2. The CDR3 runs to 16 residues. Trimming at V came to 1 base and at J to 4 bases, leaving 6 bases not matched to a gene. Germline V gene sequence: CDR1 MGHRA, CDR2 YSYEKL.

The chain carries TRBV7-9 and TRBJ1-5; TRBD1 might be the D (6 bases). Germline assignment: CDR1 SEHNR and CDR2 FQNEAQ (reference sequence). Trimming took 6 bases from V and 4 from J, leaving 13 bases between them. The CDR3 sequence is 14 residues long. The CDR3 loop reads CASSFGGANQPQHF. The DNA for the CDR3 is TGTGCCAGCAGTTTCGGGGGGGCAAATCAGCCCCAGCATTTT. The whole variable domain, remainder taken from reference TRBV7-9 and TRBJ1-5, is DTGVSQNPRHKITKRGQNVTFRCDPISEHNRLYWYRQTLGQGPEFLTYFQNEAQLEKSRLLSDRFSAERPKGSFSTLEIQRTEQGDSAMYLCASSFGGANQPQHFGDGTRLSIL.

The J gene is TRBJ2-6, the V gene TRBV5-5; D not resolved. CDR3 length: 13 amino acids. Germline V gene lookup returns CDR1 SGHKS and CDR2 YYEKEE (reference sequence). The V end lost 4 bases, the J end lost 4 bases, and 6 bases lay between the germline ends. The CDR3 protein is CASSMVGANVLTF. The CDR3 bases are TGTGCCAGCAGCATGGTAGGGGCCAACGTCCTGACTTTC.

The V gene is TRBV27, the J gene TRBJ2-1; 10 bases are shared with TRBD2. V gave up 1 base and J gave up 10 bases; unmatched junction bases: 13. The germline gives CDR1 MNHEY, CDR2 SMNVEV (reference sequence). The CDR3 covers 17 residues. Here the CDR3 reads CASSLFASGSYTKEQFF. For the CDR3, the DNA is TGTGCCAGCAGTTTATTTGCTAGCGGGAGCTATACAAAGGAGCAGTTCTTC.

V and J are TRBV9 and TRBJ1-3; possibly TRBD1 for D (5 bases). CDR1 is SGDLS, CDR2 YYNGEE, per germline. V lost 3 bases to trimming and J lost 2 bases, with 15 bases between them. The CDR3 covers 16 residues. Here the CDR3 DNA reads TGTGCCAGCAGCGACGTGCAGGGTGCCCCTGGAAACACCATATATTTT. Its protein is CASSDVQGAPGNTIYF.

The chain uses TRBV5-5 and TRBJ2-4; a weak D match, TRBD1 (6 bases). Trimming pared 1 base from V and 0 bases from J, leaving 14 bases between. This CDR3 is built from 17 residues. Looked up from germline, CDR1 is SGHKS and CDR2 is YYEKEE (reference sequence). CDR3 coding DNA: TGTGCCAGCAGCTTGCCTCTGGACAGAAAAGCCAAAAACATTCAGTACTTC. The encoded protein is CASSLPLDRKAKNIQYF.

This clone was counted a single time. The rearrangement uses TRBV4-3 and TRBJ2-2, with D perhaps matching TRBD2 (5 bases). V dropped 1 base and J dropped 9 bases, with 15 bases sitting between them. The length of the CDR3 is 15 residues. The germline CDR1 and CDR2 sequences are LGHNA and YSLEER. In DNA form, the CDR3 reads TGCGCCAGCAGCCAAGGGCACACCACCGGGAGGGAGCTGTTTTTT. Its protein product is CASSQGHTTGRELFF.

This sequence joins TRBV19 and TRBJ2-7, with 9 bases that match TRBD1. Per germline, CDR1 LNHDA and CDR2 SQIVND (reference sequence). V trimming: 4 bases; J trimming: 1 base; junction bases outside the gene matches: 2. This CDR3 is built from 14 residues. DNA for the CDR3: TGTGCCAGTAGTACGGGACAGGGTTCCTACGAGCAGTACTTC. Translating gives CASSTGQGSYEQYF.

This chain uses TRBV4-3 with TRBJ2-5; 11 bases are a match to TRBD2. Germline CDR1 and CDR2: LGHNA and YSLEER. The CDR3 is 16 residues long. V dropped 0 bases and J dropped 5; count of bases not matched to a gene: 5. The CDR3 bases are TGCGCCAGCAGCCAAGATTTTAGCGGGGGGGCGGAGACCCAGTACTTC. Its protein product is CASSQDFSGGAETQYF.

The chain has TRBV2 and TRBJ2-5; tentative D call: TRBD2 (5 bases). This CDR3 is built from 9 residues. The ends were cut back, 7 bases at V and 12 bases at J, with 9 bases in the middle. From germline, CDR1 is SNHLY and CDR2 FYNNEI. The CDR3 region has the DNA TGTGCCAGCATCCTAGCAGAGTACTTC. Protein sequence: CASILAEYF.

The rearrangement uses TRBV19 and TRBJ1-1; the match to TRBD1 covers 8 bases. V lost 1 base and J lost 1; bases outside the gene matches: 8. Germline CDR1 and CDR2: LNHDA and SQIVND (reference sequence). CDR3 length: 17 amino acids. The CDR3 loop reads CASSIGWTGYGNTEAFF. For the CDR3, the DNA is TGTGCCAGTAGTATAGGTTGGACAGGGTACGGGAACACTGAAGCTTTCTTT.

The gene calls are TRBV11-3 and TRBJ1-4; maybe TRBD1 (5 bases). The ends were cut back, 1 base at V and 4 bases at J, with 10 bases in the middle. Germline V gives CDR1 SGHNT, CDR2 YENEEA. This CDR3 contains 15 residues. The CDR3 DNA reads TGTGCCAGCAGCTTAGTTGGCAGGGATAATGAAAAACTGTTTTTT. This encodes CASSLVGRDNEKLFF.

This sequence joins TRBV5-4 and TRBJ2-1; 7 bases line up with TRBD1. Losses at the gene ends were 4 bases for V and 9 bases for J; bases not matched to a gene: 13. Germline V gives CDR1 SGHNT, CDR2 YYREEE (reference sequence). The CDR3 length is 15 residues. CDR3 sequence (DNA): TGTGCCAGCAGCCTCGGGGTACAGGGGAGTGGTGAGCAGTTCTTC. It codes for CASSLGVQGSGEQFF.

This clone was seen only a few times. This chain links TRBV18 with TRBJ1-1; D gene uncertain. The V end lost 0 bases, the J end lost 3 bases, and 8 bases lay between the germline ends. Per germline, CDR1 KGHSH and CDR2 LQKENI. The CDR3 is 14 residues long. CDR3 nucleotide sequence: TGTGCCAGCTCACCACCGTGGAGGGACACTGAAGCTTTCTTT. Protein sequence: CASSPPWRDTEAFF.

The gene calls are TRBV29-1 and TRBJ1-6; the D is unclear. CDR3 length equals 16 residues. V was cut by 2 bases and J by 7 bases, with 18 bases left in between. Per germline, CDR1 SQVTM and CDR2 ANQGSEA. This chain's CDR3 is CSVERPNGERNSPLHF. CDR3 DNA sequence: TGCAGCGTTGAAAGACCAAATGGAGAGAGGAATTCACCCCTCCACTTT.

The rearrangement joins TRBV6-5 to TRBJ1-2, with D perhaps TRBD1 (6 bases). Germline-derived CDR1 and CDR2 are MNHEY and SVGAGI. This CDR3 is built from 14 residues. V lost 4 bases to trimming and J lost 2 bases, with 11 bases between them. The CDR3 DNA reads TGTGCCAGCAGTTTACAGGGAGACAACTATGGCTACACCTTC. As protein: CASSLQGDNYGYTF.

This clone was seen just once. The chain couples TRBV6-1 to TRBJ1-5, with D possibly TRBD1 on 5 matching bases. Trimming removed 1 base from V and 9 bases from J, with 16 bases in between. Germline loops: CDR1 MNHNS, CDR2 SASEGT. This CDR3 is built from 15 residues. The CDR3 spells CASSEDRGGRWPQHF. In DNA, the CDR3 is TGTGCCAGCAGTGAAGATAGGGGCGGCCGTTGGCCCCAGCATTTT.

This sequence joins TRBV5-6 and TRBJ2-2; the D is unclear. CDR3 length: 14 amino acids. The V gene lost 0 bases and the J gene lost 2 bases, with 5 bases spanning the gap. Germline assignment: CDR1 SGHDT and CDR2 YYEEEE. The CDR3 DNA follows: TGTGCCAGCAGCTTGGGGCAAAACACCGGGGAGCTGTTTTTT. It is translated as CASSLGQNTGELFF. Supplemented by reference TRBV5-6 and TRBJ2-2, the full variable domain reads DAGVTQSPTHLIKTRGQQVTLRCSPKSGHDTVSWYQQALGQGPQFIFQYYEEEERQRGNFPDRFSGHQFPNYSSELNVNALLLGDSALYLCASSLGQNTGELFFGEGSRLTVL.

This clone was seen just once. The chain is built from TRBV9 and TRBJ1-2; 7 nucleotides align to TRBD1. V was pared by 0 bases and J by 8 bases, with 4 bases of the junction left unmatched. Looked up from germline, CDR1 is SGDLS and CDR2 is YYNGEE. The CDR3 sequence is 13 residues long. CDR3 protein: CASSVDQGGGYTF. Here the CDR3 DNA reads TGTGCCAGCAGCGTAGATCAGGGGGGAGGCTACACCTTC.

This rearrangement joins TRBV21-1 to TRBJ2-4; the table's D call of TRBD1 was not tested on the DNA. TRBV21-1 is an annotated pseudogene. The CDR3 is made up of 14 amino acids. The CDR3 DNA reads TGTGCCAGGGCGATGGGACAACTCAAAAACATTCAGTACTTC. Translating it yields CARAMGQLKNIQYF.

This clone was seen only once. The chain uses TRBV12-5 and TRBJ1-5; D is possibly TRBD1 (5 bases). Germline CDR1 reads LGHNT; CDR2 reads FRNRAP. With 0 bases removed from V and 2 bases from J, the gap between germline ends came to 8 bases. This CDR3 has 15 residues. The CDR3 sequence is CASGLVQQGNQPQHF. The CDR3, as DNA: TGTGCTAGTGGTTTGGTACAACAGGGCAATCAGCCCCAGCATTTT.

This clone has a handful of counts. The CDR3 region is CASRRGGQGAFAETQYF. In nucleotides, the CDR3 is TGTGCCAGTAGGAGGGGTGGACAGGGGGCGTTTGCGGAGACCCAGTACTTC. The chain is built from TRBV19 and TRBJ2-5, with 11 bases matching TRBD1. With V trimmed by 6 bases and J by 5 bases, 14 bases remained unmatched. CDR1 and CDR2 from the germline V gene are LNHDA and SQIVND (reference sequence). The CDR3 length is 17 residues.

This chain links TRBV6-5 with TRBJ1-5; no clear D gene. With 5 bases removed from V and 3 bases from J, the gap between germline ends came to 8 bases. CDR1 is MNHEY, CDR2 SVGAGI, per germline. This CDR3 contains 13 residues. CDR3 sequence reads: CASSKLNNQPQHF. The CDR3 DNA is TGTGCCAGCAGTAAACTGAACAATCAGCCCCAGCATTTT.

The chain couples TRBV6-6 to TRBJ2-1, with 12 bases fitting TRBD2. Per the germline V gene, CDR1 is MNHNY and CDR2 is SVGAGI (reference sequence). V trimming: 0 bases; J trimming: 6 bases; junction bases outside the gene matches: 3. The CDR3 contains 16 residues. The CDR3 spells CASSYSTSGGPNEQFF. In DNA, the CDR3 is TGTGCCAGCAGTTACTCGACTAGCGGGGGCCCCAATGAGCAGTTCTTC.